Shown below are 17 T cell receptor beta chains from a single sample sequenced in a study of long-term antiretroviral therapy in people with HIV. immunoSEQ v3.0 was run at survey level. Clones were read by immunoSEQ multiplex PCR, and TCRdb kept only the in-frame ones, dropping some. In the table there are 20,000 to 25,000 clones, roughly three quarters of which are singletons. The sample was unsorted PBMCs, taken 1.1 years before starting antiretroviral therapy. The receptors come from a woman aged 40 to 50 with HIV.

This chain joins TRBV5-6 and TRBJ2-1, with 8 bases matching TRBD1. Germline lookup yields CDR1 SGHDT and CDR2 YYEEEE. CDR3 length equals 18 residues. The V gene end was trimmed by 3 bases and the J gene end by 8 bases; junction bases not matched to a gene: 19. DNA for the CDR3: TGTGCCAGCAGCTCCGAGATCCGGACAGGGAGAATAGCGGATGAGCAGTTCTTC. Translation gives CASSSEIRTGRIADEQFF.

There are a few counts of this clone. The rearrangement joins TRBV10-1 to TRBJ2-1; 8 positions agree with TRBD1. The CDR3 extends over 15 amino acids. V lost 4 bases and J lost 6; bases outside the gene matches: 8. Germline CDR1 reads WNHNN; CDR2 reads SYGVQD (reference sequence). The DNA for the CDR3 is TGCGCCAGCAGTGGGGACAGGAAGAGTGGCAATGAGCAGTTCTTC. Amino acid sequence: CASSGDRKSGNEQFF.

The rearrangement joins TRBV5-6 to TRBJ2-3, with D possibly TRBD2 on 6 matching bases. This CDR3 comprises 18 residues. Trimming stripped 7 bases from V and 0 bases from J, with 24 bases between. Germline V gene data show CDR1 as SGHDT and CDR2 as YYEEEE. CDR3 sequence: CASFEIGGRRSSTDTQYF. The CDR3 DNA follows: TGTGCCAGCTTCGAAATTGGGGGGAGAAGATCTAGCACAGATACGCAGTATTTT.

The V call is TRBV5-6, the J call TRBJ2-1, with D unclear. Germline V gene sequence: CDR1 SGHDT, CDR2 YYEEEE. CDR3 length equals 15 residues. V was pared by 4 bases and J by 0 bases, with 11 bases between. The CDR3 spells CASSPYKSSYNEQFF. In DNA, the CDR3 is TGTGCCAGCAGCCCGTACAAGAGCTCCTACAATGAGCAGTTCTTC.

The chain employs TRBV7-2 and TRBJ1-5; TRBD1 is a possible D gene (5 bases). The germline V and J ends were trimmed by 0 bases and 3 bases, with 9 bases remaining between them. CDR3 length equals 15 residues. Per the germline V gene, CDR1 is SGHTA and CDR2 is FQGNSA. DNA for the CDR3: TGTGCCAGCAGCTTAGCTTGGGACGTCAATCAGCCCCAGCATTTT. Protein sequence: CASSLAWDVNQPQHF.

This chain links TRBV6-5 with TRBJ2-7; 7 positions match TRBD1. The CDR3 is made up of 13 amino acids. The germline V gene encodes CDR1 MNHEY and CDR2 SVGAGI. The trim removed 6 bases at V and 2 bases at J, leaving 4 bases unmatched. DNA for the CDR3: TGTGCCAGCAGATCCGGGACAGCCTACGAGCAGTACTTC. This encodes CASRSGTAYEQYF.

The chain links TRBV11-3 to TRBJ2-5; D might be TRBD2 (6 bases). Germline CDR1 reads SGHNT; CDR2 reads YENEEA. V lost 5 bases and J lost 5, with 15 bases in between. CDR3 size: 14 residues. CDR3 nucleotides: TGTGCCAGCAGCCCCGCCCCAGGGAGGGAGACCCAGTACTTC. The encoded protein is CASSPAPGRETQYF.

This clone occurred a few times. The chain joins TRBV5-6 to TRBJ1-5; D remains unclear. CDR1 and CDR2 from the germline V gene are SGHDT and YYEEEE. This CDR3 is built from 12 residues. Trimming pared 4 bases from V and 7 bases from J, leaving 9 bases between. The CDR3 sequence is CASSPLGQPQHF. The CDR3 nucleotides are TGTGCCAGCAGCCCTCTAGGCCAGCCCCAGCATTTT.

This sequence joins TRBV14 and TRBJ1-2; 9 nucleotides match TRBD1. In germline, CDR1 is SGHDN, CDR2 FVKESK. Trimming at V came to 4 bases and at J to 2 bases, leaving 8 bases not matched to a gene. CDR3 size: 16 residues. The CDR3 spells CASSPRGQGRNYGYTF. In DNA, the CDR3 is TGTGCCAGCAGCCCTCGCGGACAGGGGAGAAACTATGGCTACACCTTC.

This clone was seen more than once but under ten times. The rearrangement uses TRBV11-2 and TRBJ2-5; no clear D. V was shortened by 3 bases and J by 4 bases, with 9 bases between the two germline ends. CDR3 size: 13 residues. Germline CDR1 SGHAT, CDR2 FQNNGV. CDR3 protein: CASSFGSGETQYF. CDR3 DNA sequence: TGTGCCAGCAGCTTCGGGTCAGGAGAGACCCAGTACTTC.

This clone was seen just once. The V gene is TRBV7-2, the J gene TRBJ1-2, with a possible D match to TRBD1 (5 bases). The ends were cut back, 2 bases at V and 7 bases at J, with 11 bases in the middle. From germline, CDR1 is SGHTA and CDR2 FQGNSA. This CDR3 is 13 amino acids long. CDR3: CASSLMLGGGYTF. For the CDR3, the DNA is TGTGCCAGCAGCTTAATGTTGGGGGGTGGCTACACCTTC.

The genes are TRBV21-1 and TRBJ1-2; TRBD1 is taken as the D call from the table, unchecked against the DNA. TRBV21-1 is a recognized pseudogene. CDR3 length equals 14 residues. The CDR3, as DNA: TGTGCCAGCAGCAGGGGACAGGCCCCCTCGGGCTACACCTTC. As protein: CASSRGQAPSGYTF.

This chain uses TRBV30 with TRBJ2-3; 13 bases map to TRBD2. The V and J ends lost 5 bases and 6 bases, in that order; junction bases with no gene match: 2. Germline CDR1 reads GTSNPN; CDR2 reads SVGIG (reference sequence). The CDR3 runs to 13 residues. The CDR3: CAWEGLAGDTQYF. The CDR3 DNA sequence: TGTGCCTGGGAGGGACTAGCGGGGGATACGCAGTATTTT.

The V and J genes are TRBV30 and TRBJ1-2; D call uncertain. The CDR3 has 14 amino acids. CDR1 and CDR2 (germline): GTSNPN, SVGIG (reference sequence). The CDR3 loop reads CAYPSRGTNYGYTF. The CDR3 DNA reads TGTGCTTACCCTAGCCGGGGAACTAACTATGGCTACACCTTC.

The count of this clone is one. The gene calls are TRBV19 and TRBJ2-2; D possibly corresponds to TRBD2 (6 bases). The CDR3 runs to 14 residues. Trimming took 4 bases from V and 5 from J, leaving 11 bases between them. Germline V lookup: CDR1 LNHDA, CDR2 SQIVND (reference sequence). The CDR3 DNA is TGTGCCAGTAGTAGCGGGATTCAAACCGGGGAGCTGTTTTTT. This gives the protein CASSSGIQTGELFF.

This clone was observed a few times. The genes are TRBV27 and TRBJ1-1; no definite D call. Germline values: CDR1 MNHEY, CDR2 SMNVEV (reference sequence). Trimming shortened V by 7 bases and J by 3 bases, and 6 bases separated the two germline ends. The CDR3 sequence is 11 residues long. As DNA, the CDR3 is TGTGCCAGCATAGGGTACACTGAAGCTTTCTTT. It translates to CASIGYTEAFF.

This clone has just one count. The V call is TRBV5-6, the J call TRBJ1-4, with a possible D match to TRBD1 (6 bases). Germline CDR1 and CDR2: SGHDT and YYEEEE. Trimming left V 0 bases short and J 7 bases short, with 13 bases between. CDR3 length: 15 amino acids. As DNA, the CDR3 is TGTGCCAGCAGCTTGGGGGGGCGTCTCGGTGAAAAACTGTTTTTT. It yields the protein CASSLGGRLGEKLFF.